This passage covers 12 T cell receptor beta chains from one sample sequenced in a study of early T cells in non-severe SARS-CoV-2 infection. Using its own MiXCR run on the 5' RACE reads, TCRdb lists one record per CDR3 protein. The sample records roughly 54,000 distinct CDR3 sequences, about 8% being singletons. Material: whole blood, obtained at baseline. The receptors shown here come from an adult who was a healthcare worker with PCR-confirmed SARS-CoV-2 infection or an uninfected control (not recorded which).

V usage is TRBV30 and J usage is TRBJ2-7, with 8 bases fitting TRBD1. The V gene's germline CDR1 is GTSNPN and CDR2 SVGIG (reference sequence). This CDR3 has 14 amino acids. The V and J ends lost 3 bases and 4 bases, in that order; junction bases with no gene match: 8. CDR3 loop: CAWSGQGGIYEQYF. The CDR3 DNA reads TGTGCCTGGAGCGGACAGGGTGGGATTTACGAGCAGTACTTC.

The CDR3 sequence is CASSQAGHFNQPQHF. For the CDR3, the DNA is TGTGCCAGCAGTCAAGCGGGACACTTTAATCAGCCCCAGCATTTT. The chain joins TRBV7-2 to TRBJ1-5; D possibly corresponds to TRBD1 (6 bases). The V gene lost 6 bases and the J gene lost 4 bases, with 16 bases spanning the gap. The length of the CDR3 is 15 residues. From germline, CDR1 is SGHTA and CDR2 FQGNSA.

This clonotype has a handful of counts. The gene calls are TRBV7-3 and TRBJ2-3; TRBD2 aligns across 9 bases. This CDR3 contains 16 residues. The V and J ends lost 5 bases and 2 bases, in that order; junction bases with no gene match: 8. CDR1 is SGHTA and CDR2 is FQGTGA in the germline V gene. CDR3: CASSPLAGRSTDTQYF. The CDR3 DNA sequence: TGTGCCAGCAGCCCCCTAGCGGGAAGGTCCACAGATACGCAGTATTTT.

The chain combines TRBV20-1 with TRBJ2-3; 11 nucleotides align to TRBD2. Germline trimming cut 0 bases from V and 4 bases from J; bases unmatched to any gene: 3. Per germline, CDR1 DFQATT and CDR2 SNEGSKA (reference sequence). This CDR3 has 15 amino acids. The CDR3 DNA reads as TGCAGTGCTAGAGATGGGGGACTAGCGGCAGATACGCAGTATTTT. It codes for CSARDGGLAADTQYF.

This clonotype was counted at least ten times. This chain joins TRBV9 and TRBJ2-2, with D unclear. V was shortened by 0 bases and J by 1 base, with 4 bases between the two germline ends. The CDR3 loop spans 14 amino acids. Germline-derived CDR1 and CDR2 are SGDLS and YYNGEE. CDR3 region: CASSVAGNTGELFF. The CDR3, as DNA: TGTGCCAGCAGCGTAGCGGGGAACACCGGGGAGCTGTTTTTT.

In this sample, this clonotype turned up many times. The chain couples TRBV7-6 to TRBJ2-5; no reliable D call. Trimming shortened V by 6 bases and J by 0 bases, and 11 bases separated the two germline ends. Germline V gene sequence: CDR1 SGHVS, CDR2 FNYEAQ. This CDR3 has 14 residues. The CDR3 nucleotides are TGTGCCAGCAGTCCCTTCGCGGACCAAGAGACCCAGTACTTC. It codes for CASSPFADQETQYF.

This clonotype was recorded at least ten times. The chain recombines TRBV3-1 with TRBJ1-1; no clear D. CDR3 length equals 14 residues. Germline V CDR1 and CDR2: LGHDT, YNNKEL (reference sequence). The germline V and J ends were trimmed by 2 bases and 1 base, with 8 bases remaining between them. In nucleotides, the CDR3 is TGTGCCAGCAGCCAACCGACAAGGAACACTGAAGCTTTCTTT. It translates to CASSQPTRNTEAFF.

This clonotype has at least ten counts. The chain combines TRBV2 with TRBJ1-1; D is ambiguous. Trimming took off 4 bases at V and 3 bases at J, with 15 bases between the two ends. The CDR3 sequence is 15 residues long. Germline V gives CDR1 SNHLY, CDR2 FYNNEI. The CDR3, as DNA: TGTGCCAGCAGTGTTCACACGCTTAGGGACACTGAAGCTTTCTTT. It translates to CASSVHTLRDTEAFF.

This clonotype appeared many times. The chain recombines TRBV7-9 with TRBJ2-3; D remains unclear. Trimming pared 3 bases from V and 8 bases from J, leaving 9 bases between. The CDR3 consists of 12 residues. The germline V gene has CDR1 SEHNR and CDR2 FQNEAQ (reference sequence). CDR3 loop: CASSLSPITQYF. DNA of the CDR3: TGTGCCAGCAGCTTGTCTCCGATTACGCAGTATTTT.

There are a few counts of this clonotype. The chain recombines TRBV11-2 with TRBJ1-2; no clear D gene. Germline V gene data show CDR1 as SGHAT and CDR2 as FQNNGV. This CDR3 is built from 12 residues. V was cut by 3 bases and J by 2 bases, with 4 bases left in between. CDR3: CASSFRNYGYTF. CDR3 nucleotide sequence: TGTGCCAGCAGCTTTAGAAACTATGGCTACACCTTC.

There are many counts of this clonotype. The V and J genes are TRBV7-2 and TRBJ1-1; maybe TRBD1 (6 bases). Germline CDR1 reads SGHTA; CDR2 reads FQGNSA. The CDR3 extends over 17 amino acids. Trimming took 5 bases from V and 0 from J, leaving 19 bases between them. This CDR3 is CASSRQVNPMMNTEAFF. In DNA, the CDR3 is TGTGCCAGCAGCCGACAGGTTAATCCTATGATGAACACTGAAGCTTTCTTT.

In its sample, this clonotype was seen many times. The rearrangement links TRBV11-2 to TRBJ2-2, with 9 nucleotides matching TRBD2. Germline loops: CDR1 SGHAT, CDR2 FQNNGV. CDR3 size: 15 residues. V shed 3 bases and J 3 bases; nucleotides not matched to a gene: 2. The CDR3 region is CASSFLAGYTGELFF. In DNA form, the CDR3 reads TGTGCCAGCAGCTTCCTAGCGGGATACACCGGGGAGCTGTTTTTT.